These 5 T cell receptor beta chains came from one sample sequenced in a study of T cells in Graves' hyperthyroidism and ophthalmopathy. The TCR beta CDR3 regions underwent amplification using RNA transcripts as the source. A first-round RT-PCR of the TCR CDR3 used the HTBI primer set. TCRdb re-called the multiplex PCR reads with MiXCR, one entry per CDR3 protein. The repertoire includes over 200,000 distinct CDR3 sequences, about 16% of them detected once, and about 41% sits in the top ten. Input material: blood. These receptors all come from a man aged 40-50 years with Graves' hyperthyroidism.

The rearrangement links TRBV6-4 to TRBJ1-2; a possible D gene is TRBD1 (5 bases). This CDR3 is built from 13 residues. V lost 6 bases and J 0 bases, leaving 8 bases between the germline ends. Germline V gene data show CDR1 as MRHNA and CDR2 as SNTAGT. The CDR3 DNA reads TGTGCCAGCAGGGACACCACTAACTATGGCTACACCTTC. Translation gives CASRDTTNYGYTF.

The rearrangement joins TRBV6-2 or TRBV6-3 to TRBJ2-7; a weak D match, TRBD1 (5 bases). Germline V CDR1 and CDR2: MNHEY, SVGEGT. Trimming pared 6 bases from V and 4 bases from J, leaving 13 bases between. This CDR3 is 13 amino acids long. CDR3 nucleotides: TGTGCCAGCAGCCCGACAGAGATTTACGAGCAGTACTTC. Translation gives CASSPTEIYEQYF.

The chain couples TRBV7-6 to TRBJ1-2, with no clear D. Trimming pared 3 bases from V and 3 bases from J, leaving 14 bases between. CDR1 is SGHVS, CDR2 FNYEAQ, per germline. The CDR3 consists of 15 residues. In nucleotides, the CDR3 is TGTGCCAGCAGCTTGGGCCCCCGGACGGACTATGGCTACACCTTC. It yields the protein CASSLGPRTDYGYTF.

This clonotype appeared many times. This chain uses TRBV4-2 with TRBJ1-1, with a weak D call TRBD1 (5 bases). CDR1 is LGHNA, CDR2 YNFKEQ, per germline. V lost 3 bases, J lost 7 bases, and 6 bases lay in between. The CDR3 has 11 residues. This CDR3 reads CASSQGREAFF. Written as DNA, the CDR3 is TGTGCCAGCAGCCAGGGACGTGAAGCTTTCTTT.

On this clonotype: One base away lies a much larger clone, so this may be a sequencing read error. The chain carries TRBV12-3 or TRBV12-4 and TRBJ1-4; no clear D gene. CDR3 length: 13 residues. Here the CDR3 reads CAGSGPTNEKLFF. The DNA for the CDR3 is TGTGCCGGCAGTGGCCCAACTAATGAAAAACTGTTTTTT.